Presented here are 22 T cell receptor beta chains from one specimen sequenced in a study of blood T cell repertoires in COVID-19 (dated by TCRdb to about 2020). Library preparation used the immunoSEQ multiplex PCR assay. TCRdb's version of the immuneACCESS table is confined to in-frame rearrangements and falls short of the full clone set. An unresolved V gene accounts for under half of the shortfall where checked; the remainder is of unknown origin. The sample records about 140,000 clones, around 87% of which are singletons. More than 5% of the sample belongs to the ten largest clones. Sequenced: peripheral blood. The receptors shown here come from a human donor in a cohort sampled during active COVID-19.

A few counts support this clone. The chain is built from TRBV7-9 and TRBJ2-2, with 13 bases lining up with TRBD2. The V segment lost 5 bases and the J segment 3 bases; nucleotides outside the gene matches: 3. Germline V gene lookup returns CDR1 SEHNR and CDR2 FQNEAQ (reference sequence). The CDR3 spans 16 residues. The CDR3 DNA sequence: TGTGCCAGCAGCACTAGCGGGAGGGGCGACACCGGGGAGCTGTTTTTT. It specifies CASSTSGRGDTGELFF.

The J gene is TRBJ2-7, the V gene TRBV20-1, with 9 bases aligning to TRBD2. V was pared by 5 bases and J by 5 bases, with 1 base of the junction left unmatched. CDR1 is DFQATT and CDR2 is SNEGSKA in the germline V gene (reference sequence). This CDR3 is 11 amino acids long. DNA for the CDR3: TGCAGTGCTCTAGCGGGACACGAGCAGTACTTC. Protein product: CSALAGHEQYF.

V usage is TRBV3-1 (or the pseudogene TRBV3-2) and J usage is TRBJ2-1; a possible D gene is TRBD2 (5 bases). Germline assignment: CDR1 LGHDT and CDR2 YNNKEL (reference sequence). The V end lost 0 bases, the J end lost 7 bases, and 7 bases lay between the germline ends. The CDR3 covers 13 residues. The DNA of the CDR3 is TGTGCCAGCAGCCAAGATTGGAGGAATGAGCAGTTCTTC. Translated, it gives CASSQDWRNEQFF.

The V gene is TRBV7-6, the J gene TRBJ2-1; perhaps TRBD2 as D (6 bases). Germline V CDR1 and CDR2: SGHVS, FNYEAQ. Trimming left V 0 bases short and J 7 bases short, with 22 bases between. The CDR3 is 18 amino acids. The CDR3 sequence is CASSLAPSSGMRENEQFF. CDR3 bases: TGTGCCAGCAGCTTAGCCCCTTCGAGTGGAATGCGGGAAAATGAGCAGTTCTTC. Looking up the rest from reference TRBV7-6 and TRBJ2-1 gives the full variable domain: GAGVSQSPRYKVTKRGQDVALRCDPISGHVSLYWYRQALGQGPEFLTYFNYEAQQDKSGLPNDRFSAERPEGSISTLTIQRTEQRDSAMYRCASSLAPSSGMRENEQFFGPGTRLTVL.

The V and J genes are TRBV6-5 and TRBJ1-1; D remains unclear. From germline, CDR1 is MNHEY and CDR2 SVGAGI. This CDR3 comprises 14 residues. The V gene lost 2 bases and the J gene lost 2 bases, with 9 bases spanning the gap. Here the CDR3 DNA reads TGTGCCAGCAGTTACGGAGGTTATAACACTGAAGCTTTCTTT. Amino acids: CASSYGGYNTEAFF.

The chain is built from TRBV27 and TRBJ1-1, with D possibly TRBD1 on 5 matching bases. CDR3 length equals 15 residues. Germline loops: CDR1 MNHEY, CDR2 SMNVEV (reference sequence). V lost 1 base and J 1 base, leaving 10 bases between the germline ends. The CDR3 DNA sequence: TGTGCCAGCAGTTTATTCGGAGGGACGAACACTGAAGCTTTCTTT. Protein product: CASSLFGGTNTEAFF.

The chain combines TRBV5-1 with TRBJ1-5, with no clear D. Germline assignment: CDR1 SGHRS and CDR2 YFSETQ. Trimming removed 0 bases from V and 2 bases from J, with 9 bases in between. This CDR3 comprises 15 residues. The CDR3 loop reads CASSLDTAGNQPQHF. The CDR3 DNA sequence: TGCGCCAGCAGCTTGGACACCGCGGGCAATCAGCCCCAGCATTTT.

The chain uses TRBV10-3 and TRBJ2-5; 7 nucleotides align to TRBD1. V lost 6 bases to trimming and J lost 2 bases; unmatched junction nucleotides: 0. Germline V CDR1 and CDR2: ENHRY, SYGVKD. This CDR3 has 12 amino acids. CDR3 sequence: CAIRGQQETQYF. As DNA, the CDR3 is TGTGCCATCAGGGGACAGCAAGAGACCCAGTACTTC.

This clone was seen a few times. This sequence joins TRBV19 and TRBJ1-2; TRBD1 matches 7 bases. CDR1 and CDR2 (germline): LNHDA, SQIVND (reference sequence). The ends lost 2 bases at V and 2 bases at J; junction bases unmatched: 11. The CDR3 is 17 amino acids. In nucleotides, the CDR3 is TGTGCCAGTAGTATATTGCGCGGGACAGCCACCAACTATGGCTACACCTTC. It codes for CASSILRGTATNYGYTF.

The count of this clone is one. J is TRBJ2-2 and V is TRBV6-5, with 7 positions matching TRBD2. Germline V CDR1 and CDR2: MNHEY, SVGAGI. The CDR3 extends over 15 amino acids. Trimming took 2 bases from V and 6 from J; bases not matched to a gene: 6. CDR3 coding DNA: TGTGCCAGCAGTTACGGCCCGGGAGGTGCCGGGGAGCTGTTTTTT. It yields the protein CASSYGPGGAGELFF.

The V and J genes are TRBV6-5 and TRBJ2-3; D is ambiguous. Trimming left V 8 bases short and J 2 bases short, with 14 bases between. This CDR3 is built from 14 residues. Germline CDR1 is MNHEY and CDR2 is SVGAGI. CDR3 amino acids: CASVLHPDTDTQYF. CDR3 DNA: TGTGCCAGCGTATTACACCCAGACACAGATACGCAGTATTTT.

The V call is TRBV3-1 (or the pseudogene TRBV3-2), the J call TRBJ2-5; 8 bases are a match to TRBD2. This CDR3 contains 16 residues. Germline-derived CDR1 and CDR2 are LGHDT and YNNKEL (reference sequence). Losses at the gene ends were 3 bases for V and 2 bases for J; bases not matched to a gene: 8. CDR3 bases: TGTGCCAGCAGCCATCGAACTAGCGGAGTTCAAGAGACCCAGTACTTC. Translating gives CASSHRTSGVQETQYF.

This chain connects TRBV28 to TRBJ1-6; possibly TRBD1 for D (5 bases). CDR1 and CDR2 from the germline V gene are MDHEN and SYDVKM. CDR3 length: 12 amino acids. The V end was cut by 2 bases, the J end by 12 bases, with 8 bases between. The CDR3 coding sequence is TGTGCCAGCAGTTTAAGTCAGGGACCCCTCCACTTT. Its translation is CASSLSQGPLHF.

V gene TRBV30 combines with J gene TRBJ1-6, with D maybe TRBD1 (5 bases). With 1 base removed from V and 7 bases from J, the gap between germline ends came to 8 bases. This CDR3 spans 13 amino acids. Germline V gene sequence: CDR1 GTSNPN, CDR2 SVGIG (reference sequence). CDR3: CAWSDRNNSPLHF. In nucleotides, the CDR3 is TGTGCCTGGAGTGACAGGAACAATTCACCCCTCCACTTT.

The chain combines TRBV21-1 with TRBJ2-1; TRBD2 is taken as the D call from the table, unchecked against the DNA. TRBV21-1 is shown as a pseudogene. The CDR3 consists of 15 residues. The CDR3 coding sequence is TGTGCCAGCAGCAAATCGGGGGCTAGCGGGCTTGGGGAGTTCTTC. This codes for CASSKSGASGLGEFF.

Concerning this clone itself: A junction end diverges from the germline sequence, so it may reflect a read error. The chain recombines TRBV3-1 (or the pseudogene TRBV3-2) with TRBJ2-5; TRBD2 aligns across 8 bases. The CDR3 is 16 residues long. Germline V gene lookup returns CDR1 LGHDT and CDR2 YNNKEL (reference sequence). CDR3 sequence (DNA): TGTGCCCGCAGCCAAACGCGACGGGGGGGCTGGGAGACCCAGTACTTC. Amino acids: CARSQTRRGGWETQYF.

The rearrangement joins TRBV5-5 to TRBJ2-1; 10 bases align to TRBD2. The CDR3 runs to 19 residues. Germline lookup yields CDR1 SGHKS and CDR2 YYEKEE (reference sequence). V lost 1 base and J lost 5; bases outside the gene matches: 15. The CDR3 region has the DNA TGTGCCAGCAGCTTGTCGTCGGCCCTAGCGGGAGAAGGAGACAATGAGCAGTTCTTC. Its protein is CASSLSSALAGEGDNEQFF.

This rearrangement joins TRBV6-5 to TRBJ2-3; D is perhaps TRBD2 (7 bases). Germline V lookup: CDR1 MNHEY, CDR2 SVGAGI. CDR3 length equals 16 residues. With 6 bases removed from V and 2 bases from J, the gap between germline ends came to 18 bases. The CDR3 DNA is TGTGCCAGCAGCTACCGAGGGGGGGGCCCCACAGATACGCAGTATTTT. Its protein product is CASSYRGGGPTDTQYF.

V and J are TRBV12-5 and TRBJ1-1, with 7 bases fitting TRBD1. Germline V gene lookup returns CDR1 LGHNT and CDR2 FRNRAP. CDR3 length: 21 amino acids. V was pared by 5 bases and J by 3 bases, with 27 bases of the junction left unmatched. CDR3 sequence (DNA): TGTGCTAGTGGTGTGGGGACAGAGCCCTCTTACCTTTGTAGGGAATACACTGAAGCTTTCTTT. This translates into CASGVGTEPSYLCREYTEAFF.

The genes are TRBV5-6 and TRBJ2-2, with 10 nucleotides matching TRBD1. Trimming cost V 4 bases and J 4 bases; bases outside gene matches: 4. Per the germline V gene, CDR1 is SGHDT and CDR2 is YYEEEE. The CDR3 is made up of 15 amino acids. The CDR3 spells CASSLGQGVTGELFF. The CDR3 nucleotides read TGTGCCAGCAGCCTAGGACAGGGGGTCACCGGGGAGCTGTTTTTT. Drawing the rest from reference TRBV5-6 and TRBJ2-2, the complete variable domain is DAGVTQSPTHLIKTRGQQVTLRCSPKSGHDTVSWYQQALGQGPQFIFQYYEEEERQRGNFPDRFSGHQFPNYSSELNVNALLLGDSALYLCASSLGQGVTGELFFGEGSRLTVL.

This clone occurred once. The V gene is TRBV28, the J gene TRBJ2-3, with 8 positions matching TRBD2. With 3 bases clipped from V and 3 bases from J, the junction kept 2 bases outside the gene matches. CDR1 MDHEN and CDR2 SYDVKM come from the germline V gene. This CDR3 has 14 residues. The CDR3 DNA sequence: TGTGCCAGCAGTTTTAGCGGGGTAACAGATACGCAGTATTTT. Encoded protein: CASSFSGVTDTQYF. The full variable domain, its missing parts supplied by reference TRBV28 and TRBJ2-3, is DVKVTQSSRYLVKRTGEKVFLECVQDMDHENMFWYRQDPGLGLRLIYFSYDVKMKEKGDIPEGYSVSREKKERFSLILESASTNQTSMYLCASSFSGVTDTQYFGPGTRLTVL.

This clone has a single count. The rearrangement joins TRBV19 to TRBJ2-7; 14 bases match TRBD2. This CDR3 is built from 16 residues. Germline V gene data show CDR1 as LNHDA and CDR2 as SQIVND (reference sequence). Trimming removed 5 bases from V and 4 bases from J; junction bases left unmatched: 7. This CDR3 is CASSDRTSGRQYEQYF. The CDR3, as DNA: TGTGCCAGTAGTGACCGGACTAGCGGGAGGCAGTACGAGCAGTACTTC.